This entry describes one T cell receptor (beta chain). The antigen remains undetermined. Here immunoSEQ multiplex PCR was the method, and the copy in TCRdb shows in-frame clones only, minus some. The profile shows roughly 1 million clones, approximately 70% of them singletons. The record originates from a study of shared clonotypes between healthy human individuals. Findings and limits, study-wide: Non-shared clonotypes had lower generation probabilities than those shared by all four donors.

V was shortened by 0 bases and J by 3 bases, with 12 bases between the two germline ends. Germline V lookup: CDR1 SGDLS, CDR2 YYNGEE. The CDR3 is made up of 15 amino acids. The sample taken for sequencing was memory CD4+ T cells sorted from blood. Subset meaning: CD45RA-negative fraction. The genes are TRBV9 and TRBJ1-2; D gene unclear. The sequence was collected from a man younger than 30 in good health. CDR3 nucleotides: TGTGCCAGCAGCGTAGAACCCGGGGAGGACTATGGCTACACCTTC. Translation gives CASSVEPGEDYGYTF.